This T cell receptor (beta chain) was sequenced during a study of cytomegalovirus exposure and HLA in healthy donors. On the study more broadly: HLA-typed donors were the source of roughly 85 million unique TCRs held in an early data release. Study conclusions and caveats: Analysis performed later found 16,000 or so TCR beta sequences associated with HLA alleles at 0.05 false discovery rate.

A multiplex PCR was run with 60 Vbeta primers and 13 Jbeta primers. Profiled with immunoSEQ multiplex PCR; TCRdb holds only in-frame clones, not every one. The sample lists about 120,000 clones, over 70% occurring once. About this clone: Its specificity is not known. A read error may produce the germline difference seen at one junction end.

Germline-derived CDR1 and CDR2 are LNHDA and SQIVND (reference sequence). CDR3 length equals 15 residues. Input material: PBMCs. The chain employs TRBV19 and TRBJ2-1; possibly TRBD1 or TRBD2 for D (6 bases each). The TCR sequence derives from a woman between 35 and 50 years old in good health and CMV-seropositive. CDR3 sequence: CASSRGDSSLNEQFF. In DNA, the CDR3 is TGTGCAAGTAGTAGGGGGGACTCATCTTTAAATGAGCAGTTCTTC.